This T cell receptor (beta chain) is from a study of shared clonotypes between healthy human individuals. Study summary: Each donor's CD8 memory used one plate, CD8 naive two, each CD4 subset three.

Repertoires were generated with immunoSEQ multiplex PCR, while TCRdb's copy carries only in-frame clones and drops some. The table lists over a million clones, around 97% of them singletons, with more than 0.9% in the top ten. About this clone itself: Its antigen is unknown.

Germline V gene sequence: CDR1 MDHEN, CDR2 SYDVKM. The CDR3 length is 11 residues. V was clipped by 10 bases and J by 8 bases, with 12 bases between them. The donors were adults (healthy and HIV-negative) with no recent acute infections or vaccinations. Study results and caveats: Memory subsets generally showed smaller estimated richness than naive subsets did.

The chain combines TRBV28 with TRBJ2-1; the D gene is possibly TRBD1 (6 bases). This receptor was identified in a man younger than 40 in good health. Specimen: naive CD4+ T cells sorted from blood. Subset reported: CD45RA+ positively selected. The CDR3 sequence is CAIQGRDEQFF. The CDR3 DNA is TGTGCCATACAGGGCAGGGATGAGCAGTTCTTC.